This is a list of T cell receptor beta chains from one sample in a study of T cells in Graves' hyperthyroidism and ophthalmopathy. TCRdb reprocessed the multiplex PCR reads via MiXCR and lists one record per CDR3 protein. The table has 500,000 to 750,000 distinct CDR3 sequences, less than 20% seen once. Sequencing was carried out using blood. The receptors originated from a woman in her twenties or thirties with Graves' hyperthyroidism. Both conserved end residues are part of each CDR3. The D gene is left open where the match is weak. Clone sizes are given selectively: once, few, many, or a class where the clone is expanded.

clone_size: many
v_call: TRBV12-3/TRBV12-4
j_call: TRBJ1-4
d_call: TRBD1
cdr3_nt: TGTGCCAGCAGTTTAGAGACAGGGGCCGGAGAAAAACTGTTTTTT
cdr3_aa: CASSLETGAGEKLFF

clone_size: -
v_call: TRBV9
j_call: TRBJ2-1
d_call: TRBD2
cdr3_nt: TGTGCCAGCAGCGCCCGAGGGGGACTAGCGGGAAATGAGCAGTTCTTC
cdr3_aa: CASSARGGLAGNEQFF

clone_size: -
v_call: TRBV30
j_call: TRBJ1-5
d_call: TRBD1
cdr3_nt: TGTGCCTGGACAACAGGGGGGTTCGGGAGCAATCAGCCCCAGCATTTT
cdr3_aa: CAWTTGGFGSNQPQHF

clone_size: many
v_call: TRBV7-2
j_call: TRBJ1-1
d_call: -
cdr3_nt: TGTGCCAGCAGCCGACCATCGGGTCAGCTCAACACTGAAGCTTTCTTT
cdr3_aa: CASSRPSGQLNTEAFF

clone_size: -
v_call: TRBV15
j_call: TRBJ1-1
d_call: -
cdr3_nt: TGTGCCACCAGCAGAGATCGGGTCACTGAAGCTTTCTTT
cdr3_aa: CATSRDRVTEAFF

clone_size: many
v_call: TRBV28
j_call: TRBJ2-7
d_call: TRBD2
cdr3_nt: TGTGCCAGCAGTCAGACCGGACTAGCGGGAGGGTACGAGCAGTACTTC
cdr3_aa: CASSQTGLAGGYEQYF

clone_size: many
v_call: TRBV11-2
j_call: TRBJ2-3
d_call: TRBD2
cdr3_nt: TGTGCCAGCAGCTTCTCATACGCGGGAGGGACAGATACGCAGTATTTT
cdr3_aa: CASSFSYAGGTDTQYF

clone_size: few
v_call: TRBV7-2
j_call: TRBJ2-3
d_call: -
cdr3_nt: TGTGCCAGCAGCCCCCCAACGGTCCCAGATACGCAGTATTTT
cdr3_aa: CASSPPTVPDTQYF

clone_size: -
v_call: TRBV11-1
j_call: TRBJ2-5
d_call: TRBD1
cdr3_nt: TGTGCCAGCAGCTTTGACAGGGAGCAAGAGACCCAGTACTTC
cdr3_aa: CASSFDREQETQYF

clone_size: many
v_call: TRBV12-3/TRBV12-4
j_call: TRBJ2-1
d_call: -
cdr3_nt: TGTGCCAGCAGGGTGAGTGGTTATGAGCAGTTCTTC
cdr3_aa: CASRVSGYEQFF

clone_size: few
v_call: TRBV28
j_call: TRBJ2-1
d_call: -
cdr3_nt: TGTGCCAGCAGCGAGGGGGGACCCCACAATGAGCAGTTCTTC
cdr3_aa: CASSEGGPHNEQFF

clone_size: many
v_call: TRBV3-1
j_call: TRBJ2-1
d_call: -
cdr3_nt: TGTGCCAGCAGCCAAGATCTTCCGTCACCGCAGTTCTTC
cdr3_aa: CASSQDLPSPQFF

clone_size: -
v_call: TRBV2
j_call: TRBJ2-7
d_call: -
cdr3_nt: TGTGCCAGCAGTGTTTTTAGGGATTACGAGCAGTACTTC
cdr3_aa: CASSVFRDYEQYF

clone_size: many
v_call: TRBV7-9
j_call: TRBJ2-7
d_call: -
cdr3_nt: TGTGCCAGCAGCACCATTATAGGGACCACCGGGAGCGTAATTTACGAGCAGTACTTC
cdr3_aa: CASSTIIGTTGSVIYEQYF

clone_size: many
v_call: TRBV29-1
j_call: TRBJ2-3
d_call: TRBD2
cdr3_nt: TGCAGCGTGGACTTAGCGGGAGCTGGAGATACGCAGTATTTT
cdr3_aa: CSVDLAGAGDTQYF

clone_size: -
v_call: TRBV6-2/TRBV6-3
j_call: TRBJ2-5
d_call: -
cdr3_nt: TGTGCCAGCAAGGGGGACAAATGGTACCAAGAGACCCAGTACTTC
cdr3_aa: CASKGDKWYQETQYF

clone_size: many
v_call: TRBV30
j_call: TRBJ1-1
d_call: -
cdr3_nt: TGTGCCTGGAGCGAGGGAGTTCTGGGGAGTTGGACTGAAGCTTTCTTT
cdr3_aa: CAWSEGVLGSWTEAFF

clone_size: -
v_call: TRBV10-2
j_call: TRBJ2-7
d_call: -
cdr3_nt: TGCGCCAGCAGTGAGCGGAACGGGAAGGTCGAGCAGTACTTC
cdr3_aa: CASSERNGKVEQYF

clone_size: many
v_call: TRBV6-1
j_call: TRBJ1-1
d_call: -
cdr3_nt: TGTGCCAGCAGACCGCAGGTTTCGAACACTGAAGCTTTCTTT
cdr3_aa: CASRPQVSNTEAFF

clone_size: many
v_call: TRBV12-3/TRBV12-4
j_call: TRBJ2-1
d_call: TRBD2
cdr3_nt: TGTGCCAGCAGGAATCTAGCGGGAGGTTTGGGTGAGCAGTTCTTC
cdr3_aa: CASRNLAGGLGEQFF

clone_size: many
v_call: TRBV20-1
j_call: TRBJ2-2
d_call: TRBD2
cdr3_nt: TGCAGTGCTAGAGAGGTAGCGGGAGGGCCAGTCGGGGAGCTGTTTTTT
cdr3_aa: CSAREVAGGPVGELFF

clone_size: -
v_call: TRBV6-1
j_call: TRBJ2-4
d_call: TRBD2
cdr3_nt: TGTGCCAGCAGTGCGACTAGCGTCATTCAGTACTTC
cdr3_aa: CASSATSVIQYF

clone_size: many
v_call: TRBV7-8
j_call: TRBJ2-3
d_call: -
cdr3_nt: TGTGCCAGCAGCTTCGAAGATTGGGGTAGCACAGATACGCAGTATTTT
cdr3_aa: CASSFEDWGSTDTQYF

clone_size: -
v_call: TRBV4-1
j_call: TRBJ2-2
d_call: -
cdr3_nt: TGCGCCAGCAGCCAACCCATAGAGAACACCGGGGAGCTGTTTTTT
cdr3_aa: CASSQPIENTGELFF

clone_size: many
v_call: TRBV30
j_call: TRBJ2-7
d_call: TRBD2
cdr3_nt: TGTGCCTGGAGCGGGACTAGCGACTCCTACGAGCAGTACTTC
cdr3_aa: CAWSGTSDSYEQYF

clone_size: many
v_call: TRBV25-1
j_call: TRBJ2-7
d_call: TRBD2
cdr3_nt: TGTGCCAGCAGTGACGAACCGCGGACTAGCGGGAGTAGATACGAGCAGTACTTC
cdr3_aa: CASSDEPRTSGSRYEQYF